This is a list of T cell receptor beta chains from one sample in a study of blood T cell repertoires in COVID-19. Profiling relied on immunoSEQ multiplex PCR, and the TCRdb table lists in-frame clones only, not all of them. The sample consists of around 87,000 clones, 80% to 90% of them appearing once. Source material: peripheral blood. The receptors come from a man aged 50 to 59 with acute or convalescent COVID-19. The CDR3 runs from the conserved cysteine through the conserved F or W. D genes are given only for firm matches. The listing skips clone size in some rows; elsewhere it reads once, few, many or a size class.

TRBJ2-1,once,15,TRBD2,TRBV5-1,CASSLVSGNYNEQFF,TGCGCCAGCAGCTTGGTTAGCGGGAACTACAATGAGCAGTTCTTC
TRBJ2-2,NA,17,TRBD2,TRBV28,CASSSGLAGGRSGELFF,TGTGCCAGCAGTTCCGGACTAGCGGGGGGGCGGAGCGGGGAGCTGTTTTTT
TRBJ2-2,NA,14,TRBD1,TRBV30,CAWRDRAKSGELFF,TGTGCCTGGAGGGACAGGGCAAAGTCCGGGGAGCTGTTTTTT
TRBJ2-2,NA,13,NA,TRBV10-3,CAISGRNTGELFF,TGTGCCATCAGTGGGAGGAACACCGGGGAGCTGTTTTTT
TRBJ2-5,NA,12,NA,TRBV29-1,CSVAGPGETQYF,TGCAGCGTTGCCGGTCCCGGAGAGACCCAGTACTTC
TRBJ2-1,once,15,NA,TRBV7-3,CASSLRRSSYNEQFF,TGTGCCAGCAGCTTGAGGAGGAGCTCCTACAATGAGCAGTTCTTC
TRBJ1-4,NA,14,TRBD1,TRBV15,CATSRDRVDEKLFF,TGTGCCACCAGCAGGGACAGGGTTGATGAAAAACTGTTTTTT
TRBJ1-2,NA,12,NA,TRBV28,CGAKGYDYGYTF,TGTGGGGCGAAGGGGTACGACTATGGCTACACCTTC
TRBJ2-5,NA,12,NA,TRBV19,CASSGLLETQYF,TGTGCCAGTAGTGGACTATTAGAGACCCAGTACTTC
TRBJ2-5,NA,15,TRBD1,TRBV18,CASSTTGNWQETQYF,TGTGCCAGCTCGACGACAGGGAATTGGCAAGAGACCCAGTACTTC
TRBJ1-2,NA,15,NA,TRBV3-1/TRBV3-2,CASSQGTDGGNGYTF,TGTGCCAGCAGCCAAGGAACTGACGGAGGGAATGGCTACACCTTC
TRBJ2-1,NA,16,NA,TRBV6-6,CASSYARFEHYNEQFF,TGTGCCAGCAGTTACGCCCGTTTCGAGCACTACAATGAGCAGTTCTTC
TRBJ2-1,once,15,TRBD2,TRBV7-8,CASSLSSGLAYEQFF,TGTGCCAGCAGCTTATCATCGGGACTAGCCTATGAGCAGTTCTTC
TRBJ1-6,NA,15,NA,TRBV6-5,CASGGDGSYNSPLHF,TGTGCCAGCGGGGGGGACGGATCATATAATTCACCCCTCCACTTT
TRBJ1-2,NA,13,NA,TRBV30,CAWSHSRSYGYTF,TGTGCCTGGAGTCACAGCCGAAGCTATGGCTACACCTTC
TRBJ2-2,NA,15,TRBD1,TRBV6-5,CARGTGGYDTGELFF,TGTGCCAGGGGGACAGGGGGCTATGACACCGGGGAGCTGTTTTTT
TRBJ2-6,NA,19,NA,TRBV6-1,CASSGTGTGGFSGANVLTF,TGTGCCAGCAGTGGGACCGGGACTGGGGGATTCTCTGGGGCCAACGTCCTGACTTTC
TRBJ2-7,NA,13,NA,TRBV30,CAWSRFNSYEQYF,TGTGCCTGGAGTCGTTTTAACAGCTACGAGCAGTACTTC
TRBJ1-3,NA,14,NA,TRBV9,CASSASGAGNTIYF,TGTGCCAGCAGCGCCTCAGGGGCCGGAAACACCATATATTTT
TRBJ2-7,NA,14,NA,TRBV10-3,CAISDSRGANEQYF,TGTGCCATCAGTGATTCCCGTGGAGCCAACGAGCAGTACTTC
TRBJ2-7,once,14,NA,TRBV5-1,CASAAGGSSYEQYF,TGCGCCAGCGCCGCAGGGGGGAGCTCCTACGAGCAGTACTTC
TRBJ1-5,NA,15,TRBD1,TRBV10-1,CASTEGTGGIQPQHF,TGCGCCAGCACTGAGGGGACAGGGGGGATACAGCCCCAGCATTTT
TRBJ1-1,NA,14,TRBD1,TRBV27,CASRETGGSTEAFF,TGTGCCAGCAGGGAGACAGGGGGGAGCACTGAAGCTTTCTTT
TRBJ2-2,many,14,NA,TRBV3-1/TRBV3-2,CASSQDRNTGELFF,TGTGCCAGCAGCCAAGATCGTAACACCGGGGAGCTGTTTTTT
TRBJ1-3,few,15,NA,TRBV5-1,CASSLEGRAGNTIYF,TGCGCCAGCAGCTTGGAGGGGAGGGCTGGAAACACCATATATTTT
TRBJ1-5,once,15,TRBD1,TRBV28,CASSLEQGPNQPQHF,TGTGCCAGCAGTTTGGAACAGGGGCCCAATCAGCCCCAGCATTTT
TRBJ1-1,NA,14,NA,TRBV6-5,CASHRTDRNTEAFF,TGTGCCAGCCACCGGACAGACAGGAACACTGAAGCTTTCTTT
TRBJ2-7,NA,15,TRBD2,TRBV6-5,CASSYSGGGGYEQYF,TGTGCCAGCAGTTACTCGGGTGGCGGGGGCTACGAGCAGTACTTC
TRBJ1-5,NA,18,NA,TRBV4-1,CASSQDLIMSPGNQPQHF,TGCGCCAGCAGCCAAGATCTAATAATGTCGCCGGGGAATCAGCCCCAGCATTTT
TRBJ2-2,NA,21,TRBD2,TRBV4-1,CASSQSRQRRGGGGDTGELFF,TGCGCCAGCAGCCAGTCACGGCAGCGGCGGGGCGGGGGGGGTGACACCGGGGAGCTGTTTTTT
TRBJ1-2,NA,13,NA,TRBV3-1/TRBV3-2,CASSQVGGDGYTF,TGTGCCAGCAGCCAAGTAGGAGGCGATGGCTACACCTTC
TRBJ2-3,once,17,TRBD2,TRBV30,CAWSVVGSGGLTDTQYF,TGTGCCTGGAGTGTAGTTGGGAGCGGGGGACTCACAGATACGCAGTATTTT
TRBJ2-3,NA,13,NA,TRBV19,CASSYRESDTQYF,TGTGCCAGTAGCTACAGGGAGTCAGATACGCAGTATTTT
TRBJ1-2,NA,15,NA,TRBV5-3,CARRPGLRHNYGYTF,TGTGCCAGAAGACCGGGACTCCGCCATAACTATGGCTACACCTTC
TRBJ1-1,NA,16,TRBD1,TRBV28,CASSPPYTGGKTEAFF,TGTGCCAGCAGTCCACCCTACACAGGGGGGAAGACTGAAGCTTTCTTT
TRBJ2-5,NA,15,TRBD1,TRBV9,CASSVVAGGKETQYF,TGTGCCAGCAGCGTAGTGGCAGGGGGAAAAGAGACCCAGTACTTC
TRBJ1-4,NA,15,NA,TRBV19,CASSSYRDVGEKLFF,TGTGCCAGTAGCTCCTACAGGGACGTGGGGGAAAAACTGTTTTTT
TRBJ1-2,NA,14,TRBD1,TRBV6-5,CASSYWGTGEGYTF,TGTGCCAGCAGTTACTGGGGGACAGGGGAGGGCTACACCTTC
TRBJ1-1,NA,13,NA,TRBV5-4,CAVTGDFGTEAFF,TGTGCTGTGACGGGGGACTTTGGCACTGAAGCTTTCTTT
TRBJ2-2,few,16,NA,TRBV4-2,CASSQAGSAAAGELFF,TGTGCCAGCAGCCAAGCCGGCTCTGCAGCGGCCGGGGAGCTGTTTTTT